Listed here are 10 T cell receptor beta chains from one sample, sequenced in a study of cytomegalovirus exposure and HLA in healthy donors. The PCR had 60 Vbeta and 13 Jbeta primers. Assay used: immunoSEQ multiplex PCR; TCRdb lists only in-frame clones, some missing. The sample lists approximately 150,000 clones; roughly four fifths were seen once. The sequencing sample was made of PBMCs. The receptors were gathered from a female donor in good health and CMV-seronegative.

CDR3 sequence reads: CASSSHGTSLLEQYF. As DNA, the CDR3 is TGTGCCAGCAGTTCCCATGGCACCTCCCTCCTCGAGCAGTACTTC. The J gene is TRBJ2-7, the V gene TRBV6-5, with D uncertain. V lost 4 bases to trimming and J lost 6 bases, with 19 bases between them. The CDR3 has 15 amino acids. Germline CDR1 and CDR2: MNHEY and SVGAGI.

This rearrangement joins TRBV14 to TRBJ1-2; D possibly corresponds to TRBD1 (5 bases). CDR1 is SGHDN, CDR2 FVKESK, per germline. This CDR3 comprises 14 residues. Trimming shortened V by 5 bases and J by 5 bases, and 15 bases separated the two germline ends. The CDR3 DNA follows: TGTGCCAGCAGCGAGCTCTCAGGGCGGTATGGCTACACCTTC. This codes for CASSELSGRYGYTF. Based on the CDR3 plus reference TRBV14 and TRBJ1-2, the full variable domain is EAGVTQFPSHSVIEKGQTVTLRCDPISGHDNLYWYRRVMGKEIKFLLHFVKESKQDESGMPNNRFLAERTGGTYSTLKVQPAELEDSGVYFCASSELSGRYGYTFGSGTRLTVV.

This chain connects TRBV7-2 to TRBJ2-3, with 9 positions matching TRBD2. Germline values: CDR1 SGHTA, CDR2 FQGNSA. The CDR3 consists of 15 residues. J gave up 2 bases and V 3 bases, and 3 bases lay outside the gene matches. The CDR3, as DNA: TGTGCCAGCAGCTTCCCTAGCGGGGCCACAGATACGCAGTATTTT. Protein sequence: CASSFPSGATDTQYF.

The genes are TRBV19 and TRBJ2-5; a possible D gene is TRBD2 (6 bases). This CDR3 has 14 amino acids. From germline, CDR1 is LNHDA and CDR2 SQIVND (reference sequence). V lost 1 base, J lost 9 bases, and 15 bases lay in between. The CDR3 DNA reads as TGTGCCAGTAGTATAGCGGGGGTCGAGGGATCCCAGTACTTC. Protein: CASSIAGVEGSQYF.

This clone was seen once. The chain employs TRBV7-8 and TRBJ1-3; possible D gene TRBD1, 6 bases. The CDR3 totals 15 residues. Per germline, CDR1 SGHVS and CDR2 FQNEAQ. Deletions cut 3 bases from V and 5 bases from J, with 14 bases between. This CDR3 is CASSFNREGRNTIYF. The CDR3 DNA reads as TGTGCCAGCAGCTTCAACAGGGAGGGCAGAAACACCATATATTTT.

This chain uses TRBV5-8 with TRBJ1-3; no clear D. Between the trimmed V and J ends, which lost 4 bases and 0 bases, there was a span of 14 bases. The V gene's germline CDR1 is SGHTS and CDR2 YDEGEE. This CDR3 contains 16 residues. The CDR3 spells CASSQGLRNSGNTIYF. Here the CDR3 DNA reads TGTGCCAGCAGCCAAGGACTACGGAACTCTGGAAACACCATATATTTT.

This chain joins TRBV7-9 and TRBJ2-2; TRBD1 aligns across 7 bases. Per the germline V gene, CDR1 is SEHNR and CDR2 is FQNEAQ (reference sequence). With 2 bases clipped from V and 7 bases from J, the junction kept 7 bases outside the gene matches. This CDR3 region has 15 residues. The CDR3 reads CASSLRAGGSGELFF. The CDR3 DNA follows: TGTGCCAGCAGCTTAAGGGCAGGGGGTAGCGGGGAGCTGTTTTTT.

This chain joins TRBV28 and TRBJ2-7, with D perhaps matching TRBD1 (6 bases). V lost 3 bases and J lost 4, with 10 bases in between. Germline CDR1 reads MDHEN; CDR2 reads SYDVKM. There are 13 residues in the CDR3. DNA of the CDR3: TGTGCCAGCAGTTTCCAGGGGCGGTACGAGCAGTACTTC. Protein: CASSFQGRYEQYF.

The chain recombines TRBV7-9 with TRBJ1-2; 8 bases agree with TRBD1. CDR3 length: 13 residues. Germline CDR1 reads SEHNR; CDR2 reads FQNEAQ (reference sequence). Losses at the gene ends were 3 bases for V and 7 bases for J; bases not matched to a gene: 4. The CDR3 is CASSLQGAGGYTF. Here the CDR3 DNA reads TGTGCCAGCAGCTTGCAGGGGGCCGGTGGCTACACCTTC.

This sequence joins TRBV11-2 and TRBJ2-1; 11 bases are shared with TRBD2. The germline V gene encodes CDR1 SGHAT and CDR2 FQNNGV. The trim removed 5 bases at V and 7 bases at J, leaving 10 bases unmatched. This CDR3 comprises 16 residues. The CDR3 DNA reads as TGTGCCAGCAGCCCACGGACTAGCGGGTCGAATAATGAGCAGTTCTTC. Its translation is CASSPRTSGSNNEQFF. The whole variable domain, filled in from reference TRBV11-2 and TRBJ2-1, reads EAGVAQSPRYKIIEKRQSVAFWCNPISGHATLYWYQQILGQGPKLLIQFQNNGVVDDSQLPKDRFSAERLKGVDSTLKIQPAKLEDSAVYLCASSPRTSGSNNEQFFGPGTRLTVL.